The T cell receptor (beta chain) described here comes from a study of OX40 agonist ivuxolimab in advanced cancers. Remarks on this clone: Its matching antigen is unknown.

The CDR3 runs to 16 residues. V was trimmed by 6 bases and J by 0 bases, leaving 18 bases between them. CDR1 and CDR2 from the germline V gene are SNHLY and FYNNEI. Sequenced by immunoSEQ multiplex PCR; TCRdb stores in-frame clones only, minus some. The repertoire has tens of thousands of clones, roughly 94% of them found once; the top ten carry just over 20%. Study-level results: In general, CD8+ T cells held more expanded clones than CD4+ did, on average.

The V gene is TRBV2, the J gene TRBJ2-7; D possibly uses TRBD1 or TRBD2 (5 bases each). The receptor was derived from an adult with an advanced solid tumor such as melanoma, head and neck, liver or kidney cancer. Source: CD4+ or CD8+ T cells sorted from blood, taken in a trial of the OX40 agonist ivuxolimab. CDR3 sequence reads: CASSERTGRSSYEQYF. CDR3 coding DNA: TGTGCCAGCAGCGAGAGGACGGGACGGAGCTCCTACGAGCAGTACTTC. The full variable domain, rest sourced from reference TRBV2 and TRBJ2-7, is EPEVTQTPSHQVTQMGQEVILRCVPISNHLYFYWYRQILGQKVEFLVSFYNNEISEKSEIFDDQFSVERPDGSNFTLKIRSTKLEDSAMYFCASSERTGRSSYEQYFGPGTRLTVT.